A selection of T cell receptor beta chains follows, all from one sample in a study of cytotoxic CD8 clonotypes in ibrutinib-treated CLL. Generated by immunoSEQ multiplex PCR, the TCRdb table keeps only in-frame clones and is missing some. This sample has almost 250,000 clones, with 70% found just once. Sequencing was performed on PBMCs, taken after 24 months of ibrutinib treatment. These receptors all come from a human donor with chronic lymphocytic leukemia. The CDR3 runs from the conserved cysteine through the conserved F or W. The D gene is left open where the match is weak. Not every row has a clone size; where given, it reads once, few, many or a size class.

NA TRBJ1-2 13 NA TRBV6-5 CASSSREGYGYTF TGTGCCAGCAGTTCCCGGGAAGGCTATGGCTACACCTTC
few TRBJ2-2 16 TRBD1 TRBV2 CASRSAGTANTGELFF TGTGCCAGCCGATCAGCCGGGACAGCCAACACCGGGGAGCTGTTTTTT
NA TRBJ1-1 12 NA TRBV5-1 CASSLASAEAFF TGCGCCAGCAGCTTGGCCTCCGCTGAAGCTTTCTTT
few TRBJ1-1 13 NA TRBV7-3 CASSLGENTEAFF TGTGCCAGCAGCTTAGGGGAGAACACTGAAGCTTTCTTT
few TRBJ2-2 13 NA TRBV11-3 CASSLDFSGELFF TGTGCCAGCAGCTTAGATTTCTCCGGGGAGCTGTTTTTT
NA TRBJ2-7 15 NA TRBV27 CASSLMPGQTYEQYF TGTGCCAGCAGTTTAATGCCCGGACAAACCTACGAGCAGTACTTC
few TRBJ2-1 14 TRBD2 TRBV6-5 CASSWREVTNEQFF TGTGCCAGCAGCTGGCGGGAGGTAACCAATGAGCAGTTCTTC
few TRBJ2-3 14 NA TRBV25-1 CASSDQRATDTQYF TGTGCCAGCAGTGACCAGCGGGCCACAGATACGCAGTATTTT
NA TRBJ1-2 12 NA TRBV4-2 CASSLNRDGYTF TGTGCCAGCAGCCTAAACAGGGATGGCTACACCTTC
NA TRBJ2-7 15 NA TRBV25-1 CASSELAGSSYEQYF TGTGCCAGCAGTGAATTGGCAGGCAGCTCCTACGAGCAGTACTTC
NA TRBJ2-7 13 NA TRBV5-1 CASSPDGIYEQYF TGCGCCAGCAGCCCCGACGGAATCTACGAGCAGTACTTC
NA TRBJ2-5 13 TRBD2 TRBV11-2 CASSQTSVETQYF TGTGCCAGCAGTCAGACTAGCGTGGAGACCCAGTACTTC
NA TRBJ2-7 16 NA TRBV7-9 CASSLGLDSRPYEQYF TGTGCCAGCAGCTTAGGCTTGGACAGTAGGCCCTACGAGCAGTACTTC
few TRBJ2-7 12 NA TRBV6-6 CASSNDNYEQYF TGTGCCAGCAGCAACGACAATTACGAGCAGTACTTC
once TRBJ1-1 14 NA TRBV6-4 CASSDSTGNTEAFF TGTGCCAGCAGTGACTCGACCGGGAACACTGAAGCTTTCTTT
NA TRBJ2-7 13 NA TRBV23-1 CASSLGQFYEQYF TGCGCCAGCAGTCTAGGGCAGTTCTACGAGCAGTACTTC
few TRBJ2-7 13 TRBD1 TRBV5-6 CASSFDRVYEQYF TGTGCCAGCAGCTTTGACAGGGTCTACGAGCAGTACTTC
NA TRBJ1-1 14 NA TRBV28 CASSLGGRDTEAFF TGTGCCAGCAGTTTGGGGGGGAGGGACACTGAAGCTTTCTTT
NA TRBJ2-3 14 TRBD2 TRBV28 CASSFGGGADTQYF TGTGCCAGCAGTTTCGGCGGGGGGGCAGATACGCAGTATTTT
once TRBJ2-5 17 TRBD2 TRBV7-6 CASSTPASGNWQETQYF TGTGCCAGCAGCACACCCGCTAGCGGGAATTGGCAAGAGACCCAGTACTTC
NA TRBJ1-5 12 NA TRBV28 CASSLPGQPQHF TGTGCCAGCAGTCTCCCTGGTCAGCCCCAGCATTTT
NA TRBJ2-7 16 NA TRBV4-1 CASSEENLGIYGEQYF TGCGCCAGCAGTGAAGAAAATCTGGGTATTTATGGAGAGCAGTACTTC
NA TRBJ2-7 11 NA TRBV6-5 CAGGTDYEQYF TGTGCCGGGGGGACCGACTACGAGCAGTACTTC
NA TRBJ2-6 19 TRBD1 TRBV29-1 CSVRPQGQGDIGGANVLTF TGCAGCGTCCGCCCTCAGGGACAGGGCGATATAGGAGGGGCCAACGTCCTGACTTTC
NA TRBJ2-7 15 TRBD1 TRBV19 CASSIGQGGTYEQYF TGTGCCAGTAGTATCGGACAGGGAGGCACCTACGAGCAGTACTTC
NA TRBJ2-3 14 TRBD1 TRBV27 CASRADRVLDTQYF TGTGCCAGCAGAGCGGACAGGGTTTTAGATACGCAGTATTTT
NA TRBJ2-1 19 TRBD2 TRBV27 CASSLSRLAATSGSKEQFF TGTGCCAGCAGTTTATCGAGGTTAGCGGCGACTAGCGGTTCAAAGGAGCAGTTCTTC
NA TRBJ2-3 12 NA TRBV19 CASSISRGKQYF TGTGCCAGTAGTATCTCTAGAGGAAAGCAGTATTTT
once TRBJ1-3 16 NA TRBV9 CASSGGSTGAGNTIYF TGTGCCAGCAGCGGCGGGAGTACCGGGGCGGGAAACACCATATATTTT
NA TRBJ2-7 14 NA TRBV11-3 CASSPGQSSYEQYF TGTGCCAGCAGCCCTGGACAGAGCTCCTACGAGCAGTACTTC
NA TRBJ2-3 14 TRBD2 TRBV29-1 CSVRQREATDTQYF TGCAGCGTTCGGCAGCGGGAGGCAACAGATACGCAGTATTTT
few TRBJ1-5 14 NA TRBV9 CASSVGQTDQPQHF TGTGCCAGCAGCGTCGGTCAAACGGACCAGCCCCAGCATTTT